This is a list of T cell receptor beta chains from one sample in a study of tumor-infiltrating lymphocytes in primary liver carcinoma. MiXCR, run by TCRdb on the multiplex PCR reads, gives a single entry per CDR3 protein. The sample lists approximately 76,000 distinct CDR3 sequences, 71% seen once, with roughly 13% in the top ten. Input material: liver tumor tissue from sampling region 4. The receptors were sampled from a woman aged 60 to 75 with primary liver carcinoma and hepatitis B virus infection. Both conserved end residues are part of each CDR3. The order of the fields is CDR3 length, clone size, D gene, V gene, J gene, CDR3 DNA, CDR3 protein. The D gene is left open where the match is weak. Size is omitted from some rows. Given values are once, few, many or a class for expanded clones.

CDR3 length: 17
clone size: NA
D gene: NA
V gene: TRBV11-2
J gene: TRBJ2-3
CDR3 DNA: TGTGCCAGCAGCTTAGGGAGACTATCGTACGCGTCAGATACGCAGTATTTT
CDR3 protein: CASSLGRLSYASDTQYF

CDR3 length: 16
clone size: medium-sized
D gene: TRBD2
V gene: TRBV11-2
J gene: TRBJ2-2
CDR3 DNA: TGTGCCAGCAGCTCCCGCAGTCTAGCGGGAGTTCGGGAGCTGTTTTTT
CDR3 protein: CASSSRSLAGVRELFF

CDR3 length: 16
clone size: few
D gene: TRBD2
V gene: TRBV11-2
J gene: TRBJ2-7
CDR3 DNA: TGTGCCAACAACTACGGCGGGAGAACCTCGGGAAGCGAGCAGTACTTC
CDR3 protein: CANNYGGRTSGSEQYF

CDR3 length: 14
clone size: NA
D gene: NA
V gene: TRBV5-1
J gene: TRBJ1-2
CDR3 DNA: TGCGCCAGCAGCCTGGACGAGGCCGCCTATGGCTACACCTTC
CDR3 protein: CASSLDEAAYGYTF

CDR3 length: 16
clone size: NA
D gene: NA
V gene: TRBV12-3/TRBV12-4
J gene: TRBJ2-3
CDR3 DNA: TGTGCCAGCAGTTTCAAGTCCGGGAGAGACACAGATACACAGTATTTT
CDR3 protein: CASSFKSGRDTDTQYF

CDR3 length: 13
clone size: NA
D gene: NA
V gene: TRBV6-5
J gene: TRBJ1-5
CDR3 DNA: TGTGCCAGTTCTCAAAATGGGTGGCAGTCCCAGCATTTT
CDR3 protein: CASSQNGWQSQHF

CDR3 length: 14
clone size: NA
D gene: NA
V gene: TRBV12-3/TRBV12-4
J gene: TRBJ2-7
CDR3 DNA: TGTGCCAGCAGTTTAAGTGAGACAGCGAGCGTGCAGTACTTC
CDR3 protein: CASSLSETASVQYF

CDR3 length: 15
clone size: NA
D gene: TRBD2
V gene: TRBV10-3
J gene: TRBJ2-7
CDR3 DNA: TGTGCCACCAGTGACCAAGCTAGCGGTTCCTACGAGCAGTACTTC
CDR3 protein: CATSDQASGSYEQYF

CDR3 length: 16
clone size: few
D gene: TRBD2
V gene: TRBV20-1
J gene: TRBJ2-1
CDR3 DNA: TGCAGTGCCGATGGGGTCGGACTAGCGGGAGGGGATGAGCAGTTCTTC
CDR3 protein: CSADGVGLAGGDEQFF

CDR3 length: 15
clone size: NA
D gene: TRBD1
V gene: TRBV5-1
J gene: TRBJ1-1
CDR3 DNA: TGCGCCAGCAGCCCTGACAGGGGAATGGGGACTGAAGCTTTCTTT
CDR3 protein: CASSPDRGMGTEAFF

CDR3 length: 21
clone size: many
D gene: TRBD2
V gene: TRBV12-3/TRBV12-4
J gene: TRBJ2-1
CDR3 DNA: TGTGCCAGCAGTTTTAGGTTGCGTTTTGTAGAGCGGGAGGAATCCTACAATGAGCAGTTCTTC
CDR3 protein: CASSFRLRFVEREESYNEQFF

CDR3 length: 13
clone size: NA
D gene: NA
V gene: TRBV6-1
J gene: TRBJ2-2
CDR3 DNA: TGTGCCATCATCTACAGGGATGCCGGGGAGCTGTTTTTT
CDR3 protein: CAIIYRDAGELFF

CDR3 length: 16
clone size: NA
D gene: TRBD1
V gene: TRBV20-1
J gene: TRBJ1-5
CDR3 DNA: TGCAGTACTAGATTACCCCGGACAGGGGCGAGACAGTCCCAGCATTTT
CDR3 protein: CSTRLPRTGARQSQHF

CDR3 length: 15
clone size: once
D gene: TRBD2
V gene: TRBV6-1
J gene: TRBJ2-7
CDR3 DNA: TGTACCAGCAGTGAAATAAGCGGGAGCCACATCGAGCAGTACTTC
CDR3 protein: CTSSEISGSHIEQYF

CDR3 length: 16
clone size: NA
D gene: NA
V gene: TRBV29-1
J gene: TRBJ2-7
CDR3 DNA: TGCAGCGTTGAAGATATGAAAGAGACAGGACTCTACGAGCAGTACTTC
CDR3 protein: CSVEDMKETGLYEQYF

CDR3 length: 14
clone size: NA
D gene: TRBD2
V gene: TRBV10-3
J gene: TRBJ2-1
CDR3 DNA: TGTGCTATCAAGGGGACTAGCGGAGACAATGAGCAGTTCTTC
CDR3 protein: CAIKGTSGDNEQFF

CDR3 length: 15
clone size: many
D gene: NA
V gene: TRBV6-6
J gene: TRBJ1-2
CDR3 DNA: TGTGCCAGCAGCCACGGACCCCGAGACGGCTATGGCTACACCTTC
CDR3 protein: CASSHGPRDGYGYTF

CDR3 length: 17
clone size: medium-sized
D gene: NA
V gene: TRBV28
J gene: TRBJ2-1
CDR3 DNA: TGTGCCAGCAGTTTAGGGACTTTTGTCTTCTCCTACAATGAGCAGTTCTTC
CDR3 protein: CASSLGTFVFSYNEQFF

CDR3 length: 18
clone size: NA
D gene: NA
V gene: TRBV12-5
J gene: TRBJ1-5
CDR3 DNA: TGCGTTAGTGGTTTGGTACGGGAGGCAGGGATTAGCAATCAGCCCCAGCATTTT
CDR3 protein: CVSGLVREAGISNQPQHF

CDR3 length: 14
clone size: NA
D gene: NA
V gene: TRBV10-2
J gene: TRBJ2-7
CDR3 DNA: TGCGTCAGCAATGACTGGGCAGGATTATACGAGCAGTACTTC
CDR3 protein: CVSNDWAGLYEQYF

CDR3 length: 16
clone size: NA
D gene: TRBD1
V gene: TRBV29-1
J gene: TRBJ2-6
CDR3 DNA: TGCAGCGCTAAGGGACAGGATTCTTCTGGGGCCAACGTCCTGACTTTC
CDR3 protein: CSAKGQDSSGANVLTF

CDR3 length: 14
clone size: many
D gene: NA
V gene: TRBV14
J gene: TRBJ2-1
CDR3 DNA: TGTGCCAGCAGCCCTAAATTGACGGGGAATGAGCAGTTCTTC
CDR3 protein: CASSPKLTGNEQFF

CDR3 length: 15
clone size: medium-sized
D gene: NA
V gene: TRBV11-3
J gene: TRBJ1-2
CDR3 DNA: TGTGCCAGCAGCCTCGGGACGGCCAATCCCCATGGCTACACCTTC
CDR3 protein: CASSLGTANPHGYTF

CDR3 length: 16
clone size: NA
D gene: TRBD2
V gene: TRBV28
J gene: TRBJ2-3
CDR3 DNA: TGTGCCAGTAGTTTATGGGGTACTAGCGGCACAGATACGCAGTATTTT
CDR3 protein: CASSLWGTSGTDTQYF

CDR3 length: 14
clone size: NA
D gene: NA
V gene: TRBV6-1
J gene: TRBJ2-1
CDR3 DNA: TGTGCCACCAGAACGAAAAACTCCTACAATGAGCAGTTCTTC
CDR3 protein: CATRTKNSYNEQFF

CDR3 length: 17
clone size: NA
D gene: NA
V gene: TRBV4-1
J gene: TRBJ1-5
CDR3 DNA: TGCGCCAGCAGCCGCACCATTGGGGGGAATAGCAATCAGCCCCAGCATTTT
CDR3 protein: CASSRTIGGNSNQPQHF

CDR3 length: 15
clone size: NA
D gene: NA
V gene: TRBV11-2
J gene: TRBJ1-6
CDR3 DNA: TGTGCCAGCAGCTTAGAAGCAGGAGGCAATTCACCCCGTCACTTT
CDR3 protein: CASSLEAGGNSPRHF

CDR3 length: 14
clone size: NA
D gene: NA
V gene: TRBV11-2
J gene: TRBJ2-7
CDR3 DNA: TGTGACAGCAGCTTTACGGGTAGAACCTTCGAGCAGTACTTC
CDR3 protein: CDSSFTGRTFEQYF

CDR3 length: 14
clone size: NA
D gene: TRBD1
V gene: TRBV6-1
J gene: TRBJ2-3
CDR3 DNA: TGTGCCAGCGGACAGGGGGGGGACAGAGATACGCAGTATTTT
CDR3 protein: CASGQGGDRDTQYF

CDR3 length: 16
clone size: NA
D gene: TRBD1
V gene: TRBV6-5
J gene: TRBJ2-7
CDR3 DNA: TGTGCCAACAGTTACTATACCGGGGCAGGGGGTTTCGAGCAGTACTTC
CDR3 protein: CANSYYTGAGGFEQYF

CDR3 length: 15
clone size: NA
D gene: NA
V gene: TRBV14
J gene: TRBJ2-5
CDR3 DNA: TGTGCCAGCAGCCAAGATCTATCTATTCAAGAGACCCAGTACTTC
CDR3 protein: CASSQDLSIQETQYF

CDR3 length: 13
clone size: many
D gene: NA
V gene: TRBV12-3/TRBV12-4
J gene: TRBJ2-1
CDR3 DNA: TGTGCCAGCACCCCCCGGGAGTGGGGTGAGCAGTTCTTC
CDR3 protein: CASTPREWGEQFF

CDR3 length: 13
clone size: few
D gene: NA
V gene: TRBV11-2
J gene: TRBJ2-3
CDR3 DNA: TGTGCCAGCAGCTTGGGGGCAGCAGATATGCAGTATTTT
CDR3 protein: CASSLGAADMQYF

CDR3 length: 17
clone size: NA
D gene: TRBD1
V gene: TRBV11-2
J gene: TRBJ2-1
CDR3 DNA: TGTACCAGCAGCTTAACCCACGGAAAGGGGTACAGGGGTGTGCAGTTCTTC
CDR3 protein: CTSSLTHGKGYRGVQFF

CDR3 length: 14
clone size: NA
D gene: NA
V gene: TRBV12-3/TRBV12-4
J gene: TRBJ1-5
CDR3 DNA: TGTGCCAGCAGGACCGAGACAGATAATCAGCCCCAGCATTTC
CDR3 protein: CASRTETDNQPQHF

CDR3 length: 16
clone size: many
D gene: TRBD2
V gene: TRBV5-4
J gene: TRBJ2-5
CDR3 DNA: TGTGCCAGCAGCTCTCCGGGACTAGCGGAACAAGAGACCCAGTACTTC
CDR3 protein: CASSSPGLAEQETQYF

CDR3 length: 17
clone size: medium-sized
D gene: NA
V gene: TRBV11-2
J gene: TRBJ1-6
CDR3 DNA: TGTGCCAGCAGCTTAGGCAGGGAAACAGGGCGCAATTCACCCCTCCACTTT
CDR3 protein: CASSLGRETGRNSPLHF

CDR3 length: 16
clone size: NA
D gene: NA
V gene: TRBV5-6
J gene: TRBJ2-2
CDR3 DNA: TGTGCCAGCAGCTTACGTGCGGGGGCATTCAGCGGGGAGCTGTTTTTT
CDR3 protein: CASSLRAGAFSGELFF

CDR3 length: 12
clone size: few
D gene: NA
V gene: TRBV5-1
J gene: TRBJ1-2
CDR3 DNA: TGCGACAGCAGCTTGGAGGTGGGCGGCTACACCTTC
CDR3 protein: CDSSLEVGGYTF

CDR3 length: 14
clone size: NA
D gene: NA
V gene: TRBV7-3
J gene: TRBJ2-2
CDR3 DNA: TGTGCCAGCAGCTTAATTACAGGGAGCGGGGAGCTGTTTTTT
CDR3 protein: CASSLITGSGELFF

CDR3 length: 15
clone size: many
D gene: NA
V gene: TRBV4-2
J gene: TRBJ2-7
CDR3 DNA: TGTGCCAGCAGCCAAAGTAAAACAGGGCCCTACGAGCAGTACTTC
CDR3 protein: CASSQSKTGPYEQYF

CDR3 length: 14
clone size: NA
D gene: NA
V gene: TRBV6-5
J gene: TRBJ1-2
CDR3 DNA: TGTGACAGCAGTCCCCATCCGACAGGATATGGCTACACCTTT
CDR3 protein: CDSSPHPTGYGYTF

CDR3 length: 15
clone size: NA
D gene: NA
V gene: TRBV6-1
J gene: TRBJ2-5
CDR3 DNA: TGTGCCAGCAGTGAAATTAGAGGGGGGCAAGAGGCCCAGTACTTC
CDR3 protein: CASSEIRGGQEAQYF

CDR3 length: 15
clone size: NA
D gene: TRBD2
V gene: TRBV11-3
J gene: TRBJ2-1
CDR3 DNA: TGTGCCATCAGACCTCTAGCGGGGGCCCTTGCTGAGCAGTTCTTC
CDR3 protein: CAIRPLAGALAEQFF

CDR3 length: 13
clone size: NA
D gene: TRBD1
V gene: TRBV10-3
J gene: TRBJ1-1
CDR3 DNA: TGTGCCATCAGTGGGGACAGGGACACTGAAGCTTTCTTT
CDR3 protein: CAISGDRDTEAFF

CDR3 length: 16
clone size: NA
D gene: NA
V gene: TRBV11-2
J gene: TRBJ2-3
CDR3 DNA: TGTGCCAGGTGCAACCAGGGGACATTCCTATCAGATACGCAGTATTTT
CDR3 protein: CARCNQGTFLSDTQYF

CDR3 length: 15
clone size: NA
D gene: NA
V gene: TRBV18
J gene: TRBJ1-1
CDR3 DNA: TGTGCCAGCTCACCCACTCCAGGGACTGACACTGAAGCTTTCTTT
CDR3 protein: CASSPTPGTDTEAFF

CDR3 length: 13
clone size: NA
D gene: NA
V gene: TRBV11-2
J gene: TRBJ1-2
CDR3 DNA: TGTGCCAGCAGCCCGGACAGAATCTATGTCTGCGCCTTC
CDR3 protein: CASSPDRIYVCAF

CDR3 length: 18
clone size: NA
D gene: NA
V gene: TRBV6-5
J gene: TRBJ2-6
CDR3 DNA: TGTGCCACCAGTTACTCGGGGGACAGCATCTCTGGGGCCAACGTCCTGACCTTC
CDR3 protein: CATSYSGDSISGANVLTF

CDR3 length: 17
clone size: once
D gene: TRBD1
V gene: TRBV28
J gene: TRBJ1-4
CDR3 DNA: TGTGCCAGCAGTTTATCCGGGACAGGGGCAACTAATGAAAAACAGATTTTT
CDR3 protein: CASSLSGTGATNEKQIF